These 28 T cell receptor beta chains originate from one sample sequenced in a study of blood T cell repertoires in COVID-19. Assay used: immunoSEQ multiplex PCR; TCRdb lists only in-frame clones, some missing. The profile covers 250,000 to 350,000 clones, with 70% to 90% appearing a single time and around 4.5% taken by the ten largest. Sample: PBMCs or T cells enriched from blood (not recorded which). The receptors originated from a woman in her 30s who had recovered from COVID-19.

The CDR3, as DNA: TGTGCCAGCAGCCAAGATGGACTAGCGGGGCTAGCCAAAAACATTCAGTACTTC. It is translated as CASSQDGLAGLAKNIQYF. This rearrangement joins TRBV3-1 (or the pseudogene TRBV3-2) to TRBJ2-4, with 12 bases matching TRBD2. The germline gives CDR1 LGHDT, CDR2 YNNKEL (reference sequence). The CDR3 has 18 residues. Losses at the gene ends were 0 bases for V and 0 bases for J; bases not matched to a gene: 3.

The chain has TRBV6-5 and TRBJ1-6; D gene uncertain. CDR1 and CDR2 (germline): MNHEY, SVGAGI. This CDR3 is built from 15 residues. The V end lost 2 bases, the J end lost 10 bases, and 15 bases lay between the germline ends. The CDR3 region is CASSYRPLPSSPLHF. The CDR3 nucleotides are TGTGCCAGCAGTTACCGGCCTCTCCCTAGCTCACCCCTCCACTTT.

This clone was counted a few times. J is TRBJ2-7 and V is TRBV29-1, with 7 nucleotides matching TRBD2. Germline V gene lookup returns CDR1 SQVTM and CDR2 ANQGSEA. The J segment lost 3 bases and the V segment lost 4 bases, leaving 9 bases of the junction unmatched. There are 14 residues in the CDR3. DNA of the CDR3: TGCAGCGTTGCGTCGGCGGGGGACCGCTACGAGCAGTACTTC. Protein product: CSVASAGDRYEQYF.

This chain connects TRBV19 to TRBJ1-2; possible D gene TRBD1, 6 bases. The CDR3 runs to 14 residues. V dropped 7 bases and J dropped 4 bases, with 16 bases sitting between them. Germline V gene sequence: CDR1 LNHDA, CDR2 SQIVND (reference sequence). The CDR3 DNA is TGTGCCAGTAAGAGACAGGTTGGGGGCTATGGCTACACCTTC. Protein: CASKRQVGGYGYTF.

J is TRBJ2-1 and V is TRBV7-9, with D perhaps matching TRBD2 (6 bases). The CDR3 sequence is 15 residues long. CDR1 is SEHNR, CDR2 FQNEAQ, per germline (reference sequence). The ends were cut back, 1 base at V and 10 bases at J, with 17 bases in the middle. This chain's CDR3 is CASSLGMDYAGEQFF. The CDR3 DNA is TGTGCCAGCAGCTTAGGGATGGACTATGCTGGAGAGCAGTTCTTC.

The chain joins TRBV27 to TRBJ1-2; D may be TRBD1 (5 bases). The CDR3 extends over 16 amino acids. Germline V lookup: CDR1 MNHEY, CDR2 SMNVEV (reference sequence). The V end lost 2 bases, the J end lost 3 bases, and 16 bases lay between the germline ends. CDR3 region: CASSLKPLQGYYGYTF. CDR3 DNA: TGTGCCAGCAGTTTAAAGCCGCTCCAGGGCTACTATGGCTACACCTTC.

The chain joins TRBV7-9 to TRBJ1-1, with a tentative D call TRBD1 (5 bases). Trimming shortened V by 5 bases and J by 1 base, and 8 bases separated the two germline ends. The CDR3 length is 13 residues. In germline, CDR1 is SEHNR, CDR2 FQNEAQ (reference sequence). The CDR3 is CASSHQGNTEAFF. The CDR3 DNA sequence: TGTGCCAGCAGCCATCAGGGGAACACTGAAGCTTTCTTT. The full variable domain, completed using reference TRBV7-9 and TRBJ1-1, is DTGVSQNPRHKITKRGQNVTFRCDPISEHNRLYWYRQTLGQGPEFLTYFQNEAQLEKSRLLSDRFSAERPKGSFSTLEIQRTEQGDSAMYLCASSHQGNTEAFFGQGTRLTVV.

The rearrangement uses TRBV2 and TRBJ2-1, with a possible D match to TRBD2 (5 bases). This CDR3 is built from 17 residues. Trimming shortened V by 0 bases and J by 0 bases, and 12 bases separated the two germline ends. Germline V gene sequence: CDR1 SNHLY, CDR2 FYNNEI. The CDR3 bases are TGTGCCAGCAGTGAAGCGCTACGGGGTAGCTCCTACAATGAGCAGTTCTTC. Translated: CASSEALRGSSYNEQFF.

The sample holds a few counts of this clone. CDR3 residues: CAWRGQGPYEQYF. The CDR3 DNA reads as TGTGCCTGGAGGGGTCAGGGCCCCTACGAGCAGTACTTC. V and J are TRBV30 and TRBJ2-7, with a tentative D call TRBD1 (5 bases). The V and J ends lost 3 bases and 2 bases respectively, with 11 bases between them. CDR1 is GTSNPN and CDR2 is SVGIG in the germline V gene (reference sequence). The CDR3 totals 13 residues.

The chain joins TRBV19 to TRBJ2-7; D remains unclear. V was clipped by 1 base and J by 2 bases, with 6 bases between them. Germline values: CDR1 LNHDA, CDR2 SQIVND (reference sequence). This CDR3 comprises 13 residues. The CDR3 sequence is CASSIGTPYEQYF. In DNA form, the CDR3 reads TGTGCCAGTAGTATAGGCACTCCCTACGAGCAGTACTTC.

The rearrangement links TRBV30 to TRBJ1-2, with D possibly being TRBD1 (6 bases). Between the trimmed V and J ends, which lost 2 bases and 2 bases, there was a span of 12 bases. This CDR3 is built from 14 residues. CDR1 GTSNPN and CDR2 SVGIG come from the germline V gene (reference sequence). This CDR3 is CAWSWGRGNYGYTF. Written as DNA, the CDR3 is TGTGCCTGGAGTTGGGGGCGAGGGAACTATGGCTACACCTTC.

The chain carries TRBV28 and TRBJ2-3; 8 bases match TRBD2. This CDR3 contains 14 residues. V was pared by 8 bases and J by 3 bases, with 7 bases of the junction left unmatched. The germline gives CDR1 MDHEN, CDR2 SYDVKM. For the CDR3, the DNA is TGTGCCAGCCAGTTCACTAGCGGAACAGATACGCAGTATTTT. Translation: CASQFTSGTDTQYF. The full variable domain, its missing parts supplied by reference TRBV28 and TRBJ2-3, is DVKVTQSSRYLVKRTGEKVFLECVQDMDHENMFWYRQDPGLGLRLIYFSYDVKMKEKGDIPEGYSVSREKKERFSLILESASTNQTSMYLCASQFTSGTDTQYFGPGTRLTVL.

V gene TRBV28 combines with J gene TRBJ2-7; 9 positions match TRBD2. In germline, CDR1 is MDHEN, CDR2 SYDVKM. Germline trimming cut 8 bases from V and 1 base from J; bases unmatched to any gene: 6. The CDR3 consists of 14 residues. The CDR3 DNA is TGTGCCAGCGAGGGACTAGCAGGATCCTACGAGCAGTACTTC. Protein: CASEGLAGSYEQYF.

This chain connects TRBV9 to TRBJ2-3; D gene uncertain. CDR1 and CDR2 (germline): SGDLS, YYNGEE. The CDR3 loop spans 15 amino acids. V lost 0 bases and J 1 base, leaving 9 bases between the germline ends. Written as DNA, the CDR3 is TGTGCCAGCAGCGTAGCTACGAGCGGCACAGATACGCAGTATTTT. Its protein is CASSVATSGTDTQYF.

This chain connects TRBV28 to TRBJ1-5; 7 bases map to TRBD1. The CDR3 spans 13 residues. Germline V gene lookup returns CDR1 MDHEN and CDR2 SYDVKM. J was trimmed by 7 bases and V by 10 bases; bases with no gene match: 10. The CDR3 protein is CAIKNRGGQPQHF. Here the CDR3 DNA reads TGTGCCATCAAGAACAGGGGTGGGCAGCCCCAGCATTTT.

This chain links TRBV28 with TRBJ1-2; TRBD1 matches at 7 bases. In germline, CDR1 is MDHEN, CDR2 SYDVKM. This CDR3 spans 15 amino acids. Germline trimming cut 2 bases from V and 8 bases from J; bases unmatched to any gene: 11. As DNA, the CDR3 is TGTGCCAGCAGTTTAGTTTCCCGACAGGGAGACGGCTACACCTTC. Translated: CASSLVSRQGDGYTF.

The chain has TRBV28 and TRBJ2-1, with 8 bases matching TRBD1. Losses at the gene ends were 5 bases for V and 10 bases for J; bases not matched to a gene: 4. CDR1 and CDR2 from the germline V gene are MDHEN and SYDVKM. This CDR3 spans 12 amino acids. Here the CDR3 DNA reads TGTGCCAGCAGTCCTCCAGGGGGCGAGCAGTTCTTC. Encoded protein: CASSPPGGEQFF.

The chain joins TRBV30 to TRBJ2-7; TRBD2 matches at 7 bases. The trim removed 7 bases at V and 0 bases at J, leaving 6 bases unmatched. The CDR3 runs 13 residues. Germline loops: CDR1 GTSNPN, CDR2 SVGIG (reference sequence). Written as DNA, the CDR3 is TGTGCCTTGATAGCGGGCGGCTCCTACGAGCAGTACTTC. Amino acid sequence: CALIAGGSYEQYF.

The CDR3 sequence is CASSLVGASGANVLTF. The DNA of the CDR3 is TGCGCCAGCAGCTTGGTGGGGGCGTCTGGGGCCAACGTCCTGACTTTC. The V and J genes are TRBV5-1 and TRBJ2-6, with D possibly TRBD1 on 6 matching bases. The CDR3 loop spans 16 amino acids. The germline V gene has CDR1 SGHRS and CDR2 YFSETQ. Trimming removed 0 bases from V and 1 base from J, with 8 bases in between. Combining the CDR3 with reference TRBV5-1 and TRBJ2-6 gives the whole variable domain KAGVTQTPRYLIKTRGQQVTLSCSPISGHRSVSWYQQTPGQGLQFLFEYFSETQRNKGNFPGRFSGRQFSNSRSEMNVSTLELGDSALYLCASSLVGASGANVLTFGAGSRLTVL.

This chain joins TRBV18 and TRBJ1-6; 7 nucleotides agree with TRBD1. V shed 2 bases and J 7 bases; nucleotides not matched to a gene: 2. CDR1 KGHSH and CDR2 LQKENI come from the germline V gene. This CDR3 region has 14 residues. The CDR3 DNA reads TGTGCCAGCTCACCAGGGACAGAGAATTCACCCCTCCACTTT. Protein sequence: CASSPGTENSPLHF.

This chain uses TRBV19 with TRBJ1-5; 7 bases line up with TRBD1. This CDR3 region has 14 residues. V gave up 5 bases and J gave up 4 bases; unmatched junction bases: 5. Germline CDR1 and CDR2: LNHDA and SQIVND (reference sequence). The CDR3 coding sequence is TGTGCCAGTAGTCACCAACAGGGGAATCAGCCCCAGCATTTT. It translates to CASSHQQGNQPQHF.

The chain links TRBV7-8 to TRBJ2-3, with a weak D call TRBD1 (5 bases). Trimming took 5 bases from V and 6 from J, leaving 15 bases between them. The CDR3 runs to 14 residues. The V gene's germline CDR1 is SGHVS and CDR2 FQNEAQ. The CDR3 nucleotides are TGTGCCAGCAGCATTCTTTCAGGGATGGATACGCAGTATTTT. Protein product: CASSILSGMDTQYF.

J is TRBJ1-2 and V is TRBV28, with D possibly TRBD1 on 6 matching bases. CDR3 length: 13 amino acids. Per germline, CDR1 MDHEN and CDR2 SYDVKM. Trimming left V 6 bases short and J 6 bases short, with 14 bases between. CDR3 sequence (DNA): TGTGCCAGCAGACTACCCAGGGGACATGGCTACACCTTC. It yields the protein CASRLPRGHGYTF.

This chain uses TRBV6-1 with TRBJ2-1; D ambiguous. CDR3 size: 15 residues. The germline V gene encodes CDR1 MNHNS and CDR2 SASEGT. V lost 3 bases, J lost 0 bases, and 9 bases lay in between. The CDR3 nucleotides are TGTGCCAGCAGTGACCTTTATAGCTCCTACAATGAGCAGTTCTTC. It translates to CASSDLYSSYNEQFF.

This chain links TRBV28 with TRBJ2-7; D may be TRBD2 (5 bases). The length of the CDR3 is 13 residues. CDR1 and CDR2 from the germline V gene are MDHEN and SYDVKM. Trimming pared 2 bases from V and 7 bases from J, leaving 12 bases between. Here the CDR3 reads CASSLKPAVEQYF. For the CDR3, the DNA is TGTGCCAGCAGTTTAAAGCCAGCGGTTGAGCAGTACTTC.

This chain uses TRBV29-1 with TRBJ2-1; D perhaps matches TRBD1 (6 bases). Trimming shortened V by 7 bases and J by 6 bases, and 13 bases separated the two germline ends. CDR3 length: 12 amino acids. Germline assignment: CDR1 SQVTM and CDR2 ANQGSEA. The CDR3 nucleotides read TGCAGCGGGACCCGACAGGTCAATGAGCAGTTCTTC. Translated: CSGTRQVNEQFF.

The chain carries TRBV5-6 and TRBJ1-5, with unresolved D. Looked up from germline, CDR1 is SGHDT and CDR2 is YYEEEE. This CDR3 has 14 amino acids. V lost 2 bases to trimming and J lost 0 bases, with 6 bases between them. As DNA, the CDR3 is TGTGCCAGCAGCTTCCAGGATAGCAATCAGCCCCAGCATTTT. It yields the protein CASSFQDSNQPQHF.

This rearrangement joins TRBV6-5 to TRBJ1-1; D is undetermined. Between the trimmed V and J ends, which lost 9 bases and 1 base, there was a span of 15 bases. CDR1 is MNHEY, CDR2 SVGAGI, per germline. The CDR3 has 14 amino acids. The DNA of the CDR3 is TGTGCCAGTCCTATGAAGTACGAGAACACTGAAGCTTTCTTT. Its translation: CASPMKYENTEAFF.